Each of the 13 T cell receptor beta chains below was sequenced from the same sample in a study of vaccination effects on CD4 cells after COVID-19 (dated 2022 in TCRdb). Library creation used the immunoSEQ multiplex PCR assay. Not all clones reach the TCRdb copy of this immuneACCESS table, which keeps in-frame sequences only. Checked studies attribute under half of the gap to unresolved V genes and leave the rest unexplained. This sample lists about 28,000 clones; less than 85% were detected once. Roughly a tenth of the sample comes from the top ten. In the ViraFEST assay, PBMC were stimulated with viral peptide pools, and antigen-specific CD4+ T cell clonotypes were then identified by expansion using TCR sequencing. After 10 days of culture, CD4+ T cells were isolated with the EasySep CD4+ T cell isolation kit. Two doses of either the BNT162b2 or the mRNA-1273 mRNA SARS-CoV-2 vaccine were administered to participants.

Antigens for these TCRs are unknown. The sequencing used CD4+ T cells from PBMCs cultured with HCoV-NL63 spike peptides, collected after COVID-19 vaccination. In light of the paper, this sample's cell subset or site label describes: HCoV-NL63 spike overlapping peptide pool stimulation. The receptors were gathered from a human donor who received a COVID-19 vaccine.

This chain links TRBV4-1 with TRBJ2-5; a possible D gene is TRBD1 (5 bases). Germline V CDR1 and CDR2: MGHRA, YSYEKL. Trimming took off 0 bases at V and 5 bases at J, with 13 bases between the two ends. The CDR3 contains 15 residues. The CDR3 DNA reads as TGCGCCAGCAGCCAAGATCAGGGTTTAATTGAGACCCAGTACTTC. Translating it yields CASSQDQGLIETQYF.

V gene TRBV11-2 combines with J gene TRBJ1-1, with unresolved D. V lost 3 bases and J lost 2, with 10 bases in between. Per germline, CDR1 SGHAT and CDR2 FQNNGV. The length of the CDR3 is 14 residues. The CDR3 bases are TGTGCCAGCAGCTTCGGCAGTTCCAACACTGAAGCTTTCTTT. Its translation is CASSFGSSNTEAFF.

This clone was seen a few times. The rearrangement links TRBV30 to TRBJ1-4, with D uncertain. The CDR3 loop spans 12 amino acids. The germline V gene has CDR1 GTSNPN and CDR2 SVGIG (reference sequence). V was pared by 0 bases and J by 6 bases, with 5 bases between. The CDR3 sequence is CAWSVADEKLFF. The CDR3 nucleotides read TGTGCCTGGAGTGTAGCTGATGAAAAACTGTTTTTT.

This rearrangement joins TRBV6-5 to TRBJ1-2, with 11 bases fitting TRBD1. The CDR3 length is 14 residues. V was pared by 8 bases and J by 7 bases, with 9 bases of the junction left unmatched. Germline CDR1 MNHEY, CDR2 SVGAGI. CDR3 nucleotide sequence: TGTGCCAGCGCAACCGGGACAGGGGGTGCTGGCTACACCTTC. As protein: CASATGTGGAGYTF.

In this sample, this clone turned up a few times. The V and J genes are TRBV2 and TRBJ1-1; D gene unclear. Looked up from germline, CDR1 is SNHLY and CDR2 is FYNNEI. The germline V and J ends were trimmed by 8 bases and 1 base, with 17 bases remaining between them. This CDR3 is 15 amino acids long. The CDR3 here is CASAGLAGPNTEAFF. In nucleotides, the CDR3 is TGTGCCAGCGCGGGCCTCGCCGGACCGAACACTGAAGCTTTCTTT.

The V gene is TRBV7-9, the J gene TRBJ1-3, with a tentative D call TRBD1 (6 bases). The germline V gene encodes CDR1 SEHNR and CDR2 FQNEAQ (reference sequence). Trimming cost V 3 bases and J 4 bases, with 13 bases left between them. The CDR3 runs 15 residues. Here the CDR3 reads CASSLNRVGGNTIYF. For the CDR3, the DNA is TGTGCCAGCAGCTTGAACAGGGTTGGAGGAAACACCATATATTTT. The full variable domain, in which reference TRBV7-9 and TRBJ1-3 provide the parts outside the CDR3, is DTGVSQNPRHKITKRGQNVTFRCDPISEHNRLYWYRQTLGQGPEFLTYFQNEAQLEKSRLLSDRFSAERPKGSFSTLEIQRTEQGDSAMYLCASSLNRVGGNTIYFGEGSWLTVV.

This chain links TRBV7-2 with TRBJ1-1, with 7 bases identical to TRBD1. Germline-derived CDR1 and CDR2 are SGHTA and FQGNSA. This CDR3 is 15 amino acids long. V was pared by 5 bases and J by 5 bases, with 11 bases of the junction left unmatched. The CDR3 loop is CASSTRQGRGTEAFF. As DNA, the CDR3 is TGTGCCAGCAGCACTCGACAGGGACGAGGGACTGAAGCTTTCTTT. Supplemented by reference TRBV7-2 and TRBJ1-1, the full variable domain reads GAGVSQSPSNKVTEKGKDVELRCDPISGHTALYWYRQSLGQGLEFLIYFQGNSAPDKSGLPSDRFSAERTGGSVSTLTIQRTQQEDSAVYLCASSTRQGRGTEAFFGQGTRLTVV.

The rearrangement joins TRBV2 to TRBJ2-5, with 7 nucleotides matching TRBD1. Germline V gene lookup returns CDR1 SNHLY and CDR2 FYNNEI. V shed 4 bases, J shed 1 base, and the junction held 3 bases outside the gene matches. This CDR3 comprises 14 residues. The CDR3 loop is CASSGGTVQETQYF. The DNA for the CDR3 is TGTGCCAGCAGTGGGGGGACAGTCCAAGAGACCCAGTACTTC.

This chain joins TRBV3-1 (or the pseudogene TRBV3-2) and TRBJ2-7, with a weak D call TRBD1 (6 bases). Germline loops: CDR1 LGHDT, CDR2 YNNKEL (reference sequence). The V end lost 1 base, the J end lost 4 bases, and 11 bases lay between the germline ends. CDR3 length: 14 residues. This CDR3 reads CASSQVLGAYEQYF. The CDR3 DNA reads as TGTGCCAGCAGCCAAGTCCTGGGGGCTTACGAGCAGTACTTC.

For the CDR3, the DNA is TGTGCCAGCAATAGTCGGCAGGGTCCCGGAGGCTACACCTTC. Its protein product is CASNSRQGPGGYTF. The rearrangement links TRBV27 to TRBJ1-2, with D perhaps matching TRBD1 (5 bases). This CDR3 spans 14 amino acids. Per germline, CDR1 MNHEY and CDR2 SMNVEV (reference sequence). Trimming shortened V by 7 bases and J by 8 bases, and 20 bases separated the two germline ends.

The J gene is TRBJ2-2, the V gene TRBV6-5; 7 bases match TRBD1. CDR1 is MNHEY and CDR2 is SVGAGI in the germline V gene. Losses at the gene ends were 6 bases for V and 4 bases for J; bases not matched to a gene: 5. The CDR3 has 14 amino acids. CDR3 DNA: TGTGCCAGCAGGGCCGGGACAGCCACCGGGGAGCTGTTTTTT. Encoded protein: CASRAGTATGELFF.

This clone was seen just once. The CDR3 bases are TGTGCCAGCAGCCAGGGAGGAGGGAAATCACCCCTCCACTTT. Translation gives CASSQGGGKSPLHF. The chain couples TRBV3-1 (or the pseudogene TRBV3-2) to TRBJ1-6, with D unresolved. The CDR3 has 14 residues. CDR1 LGHDT and CDR2 YNNKEL come from the germline V gene (reference sequence). Deletions cut 3 bases from V and 10 bases from J, with 13 bases between.

This sequence joins TRBV7-8 and TRBJ2-1; D may correspond to TRBD1 or TRBD2 (5 bases each). The CDR3 contains 11 residues. Germline loops: CDR1 SGHVS, CDR2 FQNEAQ. V lost 5 bases, J lost 15 bases, and 14 bases lay in between. The CDR3 DNA sequence: TGTGCCAGCAGCCCCCGGGACCAGGCGTTCTTC. This encodes CASSPRDQAFF. Drawing the rest from reference TRBV7-8 and TRBJ2-1, the complete variable domain is GAGVSQSPRYKVAKRGQDVALRCDPISGHVSLFWYQQALGQGPEFLTYFQNEAQLDKSGLPSDRFFAERPEGSVSTLKIQRTQQEDSAVYLCASSPRDQAFFGPGTRLTVL.